This TCR beta chain was captured by sequencing in a study of a mutant IDH1 vaccine in newly diagnosed glioma. Time point reported: week 5, during vaccination. Vaccination used 300 ug of mutant IDH1 20-mer peptide per dose, with topical imiquimod. Concerning this clone itself: The antigen is not known.

The CDR3 extends over 14 amino acids. V lost 4 bases and J lost 4, with 10 bases in between. Germline V gene lookup returns CDR1 MRHNA and CDR2 SNTAGT. Measured with immunoSEQ multiplex PCR; TCRdb has only the in-frame clones, and not every one. The sample shows fewer than 70,000 clones, about 87% of them seen only once. This sample comprised PBMCs, obtained from a glioma patient whose treatment included an IDH1 peptide vaccine. The chain uses TRBV6-4 and TRBJ2-2; a possible D gene is TRBD1 (5 bases). The receptor was derived from a woman in her thirties or forties with glioma. The CDR3 loop reads CASSVTGATGELFF. CDR3 nucleotide sequence: TGTGCCAGCAGTGTAACAGGAGCCACCGGGGAGCTGTTTTTT.